This section outlines one TCR beta chain sequence together with its context. The antigen remains unidentified. The protocol was immunoSEQ multiplex PCR, while the TCRdb copy is restricted to in-frame clones and leaves out a portion. The data show around 90,000 clones, with approximately 92% seen just once and 0.3% to 0.35% held by the top ten. The sample is drawn from a study of graft-versus-host responses after intestinal transplantation. Across the study: Each transplant was multivisceral, liver-intestinal, or isolated intestinal.

The specimen comprised unstimulated CD4+ T cells sorted from spleen or lymph node cells, sampled before intestinal transplant. The origin of this receptor is a human donor who received an intestinal transplant.

For the CDR3, the DNA is TGTGCCAGCAGTCCCGGACAGGGGGTGCTACAACGCTACGAGCAGTACTTC. As protein: CASSPGQGVLQRYEQYF. The genes are TRBV5-4 and TRBJ2-5; the match to TRBD1 covers 10 bases. The DNA end is more similar to TRBJ2-7, so the J call may be wrong. This CDR3 region has 17 residues. Germline V gives CDR1 SGHNT, CDR2 YYREEE (reference sequence).